This record concerns one TCR beta chain sequence. Some clones are missing from TCRdb's copy, which holds only in-frame ones; the method was immunoSEQ multiplex PCR. The sample records around 450,000 clones, roughly nine tenths being singletons. The ends were cut back, 2 bases at V and 3 bases at J, with 15 bases in the middle. Germline lookup yields CDR1 SGHTS and CDR2 YDEGEE. The CDR3 loop spans 15 amino acids. The data were taken from a study of Ad26.COV2.S vaccination and SARS-CoV-2 variants. Stated treatment: 15 to 20 received Ad26.COV2.S at low or high dose, single or two shots; about 5 received placebo; per-sample allocation not given. All samples were drawn on day 63, counting from the first vaccine or placebo injection.

The sequencing here drew on peripheral blood, taken in a trial of Ad26.COV2.S vaccine versus placebo. The gene calls are TRBV5-8 and TRBJ2-7, with no clear D. The receptor was isolated from a person aged 18-60 years who received the Ad26.COV2.S COVID-19 vaccine or a placebo. CDR3 sequence: CASSFAPRRDYEQYF. The CDR3 DNA sequence: TGTGCCAGCAGCTTCGCCCCGAGAAGAGACTACGAGCAGTACTTC. Variable domain in full (rest from reference TRBV5-8 and TRBJ2-7): EAGVTQSPTHLIKTRGQQATLRCSPISGHTSVYWYQQALGLGLQFLLWYDEGEERNRGNFPPRFSGRQFPNYSSELNVNALELEDSALYLCASSFAPRRDYEQYFGPGTRLTVT.